The next 25 T cell receptor beta chains were all read from a single sample in a study of T cells in Graves' hyperthyroidism and ophthalmopathy. TCR beta CDR3 regions were amplified from RNA transcripts. During a first-round RT-PCR of the TCR CDR3, the HTBI primer set was used. TCRdb used MiXCR to reprocess the multiplex PCR reads, holding one entry per CDR3 protein. The repertoire has hundreds of thousands of distinct CDR3 sequences, more than 11% of them found once; the top ten carry roughly 6.2%. The sample was blood. The receptors here all came from a woman between 25 and 40 years old with Graves' hyperthyroidism that later progressed to Graves' ophthalmopathy.

The rearrangement joins TRBV5-1 to TRBJ2-2, with 11 bases that match TRBD2. Trimming took 0 bases from V and 5 from J; bases not matched to a gene: 6. This CDR3 has 17 residues. CDR1 SGHRS and CDR2 YFSETQ come from the germline V gene. DNA for the CDR3: TGCGCCAGCAGCTTGGCTCTAGCGGGAGGAGGGACCGGGGAGCTGTTTTTT. It is translated as CASSLALAGGGTGELFF.

The V and J genes are TRBV12-5 and TRBJ2-7; D possibly uses TRBD1 or TRBD2 (5 bases each). The germline V and J ends were trimmed by 5 bases and 7 bases, with 12 bases remaining between them. This CDR3 spans 12 amino acids. The germline V gene encodes CDR1 LGHNT and CDR2 FRNRAP. This CDR3 is CASGPPGREQYF. CDR3 DNA: TGTGCTAGTGGTCCCCCGGGACGTGAGCAGTACTTC.

This clonotype occurred many times. This chain uses TRBV30 with TRBJ2-1, with 7 bases lining up with TRBD1. The J segment lost 7 bases and the V segment lost 2 bases, leaving 2 bases of the junction unmatched. The CDR3 contains 12 residues. Germline V gene lookup returns CDR1 GTSNPN and CDR2 SVGIG (reference sequence). The CDR3 here is CAWSPGQNEQFF. Written as DNA, the CDR3 is TGTGCCTGGAGTCCGGGACAGAATGAGCAGTTCTTC.

The sample holds a few counts of this clonotype. A much more abundant neighbour one base away suggests this may be a read error. The chain recombines TRBV3-1 with TRBJ1-1; no definite D call. V lost 3 bases and J lost 1, with 9 bases in between. CDR1 LGHDT and CDR2 YNNKEL come from the germline V gene (reference sequence). The CDR3 covers 14 residues. CDR3 sequence (DNA): TGTGCCAGCAGCCACAGGCACCAGAACACTGAAGCTTTCTTT. Translated, it gives CASSHRHQNTEAFF.

The V and J genes are TRBV4-1 and TRBJ2-2, with D possibly matching TRBD2 (6 bases). The CDR3 has 15 residues. Germline V gives CDR1 MGHRA, CDR2 YSYEKL. V gave up 3 bases and J gave up 3 bases, with 11 bases separating them. The CDR3 sequence: CASSHPPGDTGELFF. The CDR3 DNA reads TGCGCCAGCAGCCACCCACCGGGGGACACCGGGGAGCTGTTTTTT.

The chain joins TRBV12-3 or TRBV12-4 to TRBJ2-2, with D possibly TRBD2 on 6 matching bases. The CDR3 covers 15 residues. The V and J ends lost 3 bases and 1 base respectively, with 9 bases between them. The CDR3 region is CASSFSGVNTGELFF. The CDR3 DNA is TGTGCCAGCAGTTTTTCGGGAGTGAACACCGGGGAGCTGTTTTTT.

This clonotype was seen a handful of times. Compared with germline, one end of the junction differs, possibly owing to a read error. The chain has TRBV27 and TRBJ2-3; the D gene is possibly TRBD2 (5 bases). The CDR3 consists of 12 residues. CDR1 is MNHEY and CDR2 is SMNVEV in the germline V gene (reference sequence). This CDR3 reads CASSPEADAQYF. As DNA, the CDR3 is TGTGCCAGCAGCCCGGAGGCAGATGCGCAGTATTTT.

This clonotype was counted only a few times. The chain recombines TRBV6-2 or TRBV6-3 with TRBJ1-1; 7 bases map to TRBD1. Germline assignment: CDR1 MNHEY and CDR2 SVGEGT. CDR3 length equals 13 residues. The J segment lost 5 bases and the V segment lost 11 bases, leaving 11 bases of the junction unmatched. The CDR3 loop reads CAGTQTGRTEAFF. The CDR3 DNA reads as TGTGCCGGCACCCAGACAGGGCGGACTGAAGCTTTCTTT.

Ten or more counts support this clonotype. V usage is TRBV3-1 and J usage is TRBJ2-1; 15 bases match TRBD2. With V trimmed by 4 bases and J by 8 bases, 6 bases remained unmatched. The CDR3 contains 16 residues. CDR1 and CDR2 from the germline V gene are LGHDT and YNNKEL (reference sequence). The CDR3 region has the DNA TGTGCCAGCAGCCCATGGACTAGCGGGAGGGCCGATGAGCAGTTCTTC. It encodes CASSPWTSGRADEQFF.

This chain uses TRBV9 with TRBJ1-2; weak D call: TRBD1 (5 bases). Trimming left V 4 bases short and J 10 bases short, with 14 bases between. Germline V lookup: CDR1 SGDLS, CDR2 YYNGEE. The CDR3 extends over 12 amino acids. Here the CDR3 reads CASSTGTTDYTF. In DNA, the CDR3 is TGTGCCAGCAGCACTGGGACCACCGACTACACCTTC. The full variable domain, its missing parts supplied by reference TRBV9 and TRBJ1-2, is DSGVTQTPKHLITATGQRVTLRCSPRSGDLSVYWYQQSLDQGLQFLIQYYNGEERAKGNILERFSAQQFPDLHSELNLSSLELGDSALYFCASSTGTTDYTFGSGTRLTVV.

This clonotype was detected ten times or more. The chain joins TRBV9 to TRBJ1-4; D gene unclear. Germline values: CDR1 SGDLS, CDR2 YYNGEE. The V end lost 0 bases, the J end lost 7 bases, and 10 bases lay between the germline ends. The CDR3 spans 14 residues. The CDR3 sequence: CASSVDSQVEKLFF. In DNA form, the CDR3 reads TGTGCCAGCAGCGTAGACAGTCAAGTTGAAAAACTGTTTTTT.

This clonotype occurred many times. The rearrangement links TRBV27 to TRBJ1-6; no definite D call. Germline assignment: CDR1 MNHEY and CDR2 SMNVEV (reference sequence). The V and J ends lost 11 bases and 9 bases respectively, with 8 bases between them. This CDR3 region has 10 residues. CDR3 residues: CAPQCSPLHF. As DNA, the CDR3 is TGTGCCCCCCAGTGTTCACCCCTCCACTTT.

In this sample, this clonotype turned up many times. The genes are TRBV19 and TRBJ2-1, with D tentatively TRBD1 (5 bases). The germline V gene encodes CDR1 LNHDA and CDR2 SQIVND (reference sequence). Trimming left V 5 bases short and J 4 bases short, with 18 bases between. This CDR3 is built from 16 residues. The CDR3, as DNA: TGTGCCAGTAGTCCAGGGCGATCGTTCTTGTACAATGAGCAGTTCTTC. This sequence encodes CASSPGRSFLYNEQFF.

This clonotype was found many times. The chain joins TRBV6-1 to TRBJ2-2; a possible D gene is TRBD1 (5 bases). Trimming took off 6 bases at V and 2 bases at J, with 10 bases between the two ends. This CDR3 is built from 14 residues. The germline CDR1 and CDR2 sequences are MNHNS and SASEGT. The CDR3 DNA reads as TGTGCCAGCAGGGCAGGACATAACACCGGGGAGCTGTTTTTT. It specifies CASRAGHNTGELFF.

This clonotype has ten or more counts. The chain carries TRBV2 and TRBJ1-1; D is unclear. V lost 4 bases and J lost 6, with 9 bases in between. Germline V gene lookup returns CDR1 SNHLY and CDR2 FYNNEI. This CDR3 comprises 12 residues. The CDR3 DNA sequence: TGTGCCAGCAGTGGTGATGGGTCTGAAGCTTTCTTT. It is translated as CASSGDGSEAFF. The variable domain in full, with the rest retrieved from reference TRBV2 and TRBJ1-1, is EPEVTQTPSHQVTQMGQEVILRCVPISNHLYFYWYRQILGQKVEFLVSFYNNEISEKSEIFDDQFSVERPDGSNFTLKIRSTKLEDSAMYFCASSGDGSEAFFGQGTRLTVV.

The genes are TRBV11-3 and TRBJ2-7; 10 bases map to TRBD2. The germline V gene encodes CDR1 SGHNT and CDR2 YENEEA. The CDR3 totals 17 residues. J gave up 3 bases and V 5 bases, and 13 bases lay outside the gene matches. The CDR3 bases are TGTGCCAGCAGCCCCATGGGGGGGCTAGCGGGAGTCTACGAGCAGTACTTC. Translated: CASSPMGGLAGVYEQYF.

A remark on this clonotype: Its ends do not fully match the called genes, so a read error is possible. This chain links TRBV10-3 with TRBJ1-1; D unclear. This CDR3 is 13 amino acids long. From germline, CDR1 is ENHRY and CDR2 SYGVKD. The CDR3 loop reads CAIMVSFDTEALF. The CDR3 coding sequence is TGTGCCATCATGGTCAGTTTTGACACTGAAGCTCTCTTT.

This clonotype was seen only once. J is TRBJ2-1 and V is TRBV6-1; 9 bases are a match to TRBD2. The CDR3 has 16 residues. The germline V gene has CDR1 MNHNS and CDR2 SASEGT. V lost 3 bases to trimming and J lost 4 bases; unmatched junction nucleotides: 7. The CDR3 region has the DNA TGTGCCAGCAGTGAGTCTGCGGGAGGGAGATACAATGAGCAGTTCTTC. Protein product: CASSESAGGRYNEQFF.

V gene TRBV12-3 or TRBV12-4 combines with J gene TRBJ2-7; perhaps TRBD1 as D (6 bases). Trimming left V 4 bases short and J 7 bases short, with 17 bases between. The CDR3 runs to 14 residues. CDR3 bases: TGTGCCAGCAGTTCTTACAGGGTAATTGGGGAGCAGTACTTC. Protein sequence: CASSSYRVIGEQYF.

The CDR3 DNA reads as TGTGCCAGCAGCTTAGGACAGGGGGCGCATCAGCCCCAGCATTTT. This translates into CASSLGQGAHQPQHF. The V gene is TRBV7-6, the J gene TRBJ1-5; 10 positions agree with TRBD1. This CDR3 has 15 amino acids. Germline V gene data show CDR1 as SGHVS and CDR2 as FNYEAQ. V lost 1 base to trimming and J lost 5 bases; unmatched junction nucleotides: 2.

The sample holds many counts of this clonotype. This chain links TRBV20-1 with TRBJ2-3, with 11 bases aligning to TRBD2. Per the germline V gene, CDR1 is DFQATT and CDR2 is SNEGSKA (reference sequence). This CDR3 region has 15 residues. The junction had 7 bases not matched to a gene; V was cut back by 5 bases and J by 3 bases. DNA for the CDR3: TGCAGTGCTGCCCGACTAGCGGGACTGACAGATACGCAGTATTTT. Translating it yields CSAARLAGLTDTQYF.

This clonotype was seen many times. This chain joins TRBV27 and TRBJ1-6; perhaps TRBD1 as D (6 bases). V was pared by 5 bases and J by 9 bases, with 14 bases between. This CDR3 has 14 amino acids. Germline V gene sequence: CDR1 MNHEY, CDR2 SMNVEV (reference sequence). The CDR3 DNA sequence: TGTGCCAGCAGTCCCCAGGGGAGCCTTTCACCCCTCCACTTT. It encodes CASSPQGSLSPLHF.

This clonotype was observed at least ten times. The V and J genes are TRBV7-2 and TRBJ2-1; TRBD2 agrees at 7 bases. The V segment lost 1 base and the J segment 0 bases; nucleotides outside the gene matches: 9. Germline CDR1 reads SGHTA; CDR2 reads FQGNSA. The CDR3 extends over 18 amino acids. The CDR3 protein is CASSLVASGSSSYNEQFF. The CDR3 coding sequence is TGTGCCAGCAGCTTAGTCGCTAGCGGTTCAAGCTCCTACAATGAGCAGTTCTTC.

The J gene is TRBJ2-3, the V gene TRBV28; D is uncertain. Germline V lookup: CDR1 MDHEN, CDR2 SYDVKM. V lost 7 bases and J 4 bases, leaving 15 bases between the germline ends. The CDR3 has 14 residues. In DNA, the CDR3 is TGTGCCAGCACCGGGTGGAGTGGCGCAGATACGCAGTATTTT. Translation gives CASTGWSGADTQYF.

The chain is built from TRBV2 and TRBJ2-1; 10 bases are a match to TRBD2. Losses at the gene ends were 3 bases for V and 0 bases for J; bases not matched to a gene: 5. Germline CDR1 is SNHLY and CDR2 is FYNNEI. The CDR3 runs 17 residues. In DNA, the CDR3 is TGTGCCAGCAGTGATAGCCTAGCGGGAGACTCCTACAATGAGCAGTTCTTC. It translates to CASSDSLAGDSYNEQFF.